This T cell receptor beta chain comes out of a study of cytomegalovirus exposure and HLA in healthy donors. Findings of the study overall: Within the data, a cluster of highly shared sequence variants was likely a sequencing artifact. In a later analysis, across HLA loci, associated TCR counts were highest for DRB1, lowest for HLA-C. According to an earlier analysis, most TCR beta V segments yielded productive rearrangements about 90% or about 30% of the time. CMV serostatus stood as the only immune exposure information on hand.

J gave up 4 bases and V 3 bases, and 1 base lay outside the gene matches. Germline V gene sequence: CDR1 LNHNV, CDR2 YYDKDF (reference sequence). This CDR3 spans 14 amino acids. PCR primers comprised 60 Vbeta and 13 Jbeta primers. Profiled with immunoSEQ multiplex PCR; TCRdb holds only in-frame clones, not every one. The sample lists under 150,000 clones, about 73% occurring once. This clone was seen at least ten times. Its matching antigen is unknown. The same CDR3 can be traced to other DNA sequences in this sample. The rearrangement links TRBV15 to TRBJ2-1; 9 nucleotides line up with TRBD1. Sequencing was carried out using PBMCs. The receptor's source is a woman aged 25 to 45 in good health and CMV-seropositive. The chain's CDR3 is CATSRDRGYNEQFF. The CDR3, as DNA: TGTGCCACCAGCAGGGACAGGGGTTACAATGAGCAGTTCTTC.